This T cell receptor beta chain is from a study of shared clonotypes between healthy human individuals. Looking at the study overall: Donors had three CD4 naive, three CD4 memory, two CD8 naive and one CD8 memory plate apiece. General observations from the study: Relative to their counterparts shared across all four donors, non-shared clonotypes exhibited diminished generation probabilities. In this cohort, only blood was sampled, and tissue repertoires likely differ.

Libraries were prepared by immunoSEQ multiplex PCR; TCRdb keeps only in-frame clonotypes and omits some of them. Found here are almost 750,000 clones, 72% of them singletons; the top ten hold under 2%. Remarks on this clone: Its antigen is unidentified.

Sequenced: memory CD4+ T cells sorted from blood. The subset: CD45RA-negative fraction. The source of this sequence is a woman aged 25 to 39 in good health.

The CDR3 is CASSQVLEEQFF. The CDR3 region has the DNA TGCGCCAGCAGCCAAGTATTAGAGGAGCAGTTCTTC. The genes are TRBV5-1 and TRBJ2-1; D call uncertain. Trimming took 4 bases from V and 10 from J, leaving 12 bases between them. This CDR3 comprises 12 residues. Germline-derived CDR1 and CDR2 are SGHRS and YFSETQ.